The clone carrying this TCR beta chain was seen a handful of times. Antigen unknown. These data originate in a study of T-cell memory formation after mild COVID-19. Study-level points and caveats: Pre-infection memory already had some responding clones, implying cross-reactive memory joined.

V shed 6 bases and J shed 1 base, with 13 bases lying between them. CDR3 size: 14 residues. Per the germline V gene, CDR1 is MDHEN and CDR2 is SYDVKM. One entry per CDR3 protein results from TCRdb running MiXCR on the 5' RACE reads. The table records 350,000 to 450,000 distinct CDR3 sequences, over 13% of them present only once. The sequenced sample consisted of PBMCs or a T cell subset sorted from them (not recorded which). This chain links TRBV28 with TRBJ2-7, with a tentative D call TRBD2 (5 bases). This receptor was obtained from a man aged 18 to 30 who had mild COVID-19 (a few samples of this study predate the infection). Cell type and time point are not known. CDR3 sequence (DNA): TGTGCCAGCAGCTTGGGGAGCACGTCCTACGAGCAGTACTTC. This sequence encodes CASSLGSTSYEQYF.